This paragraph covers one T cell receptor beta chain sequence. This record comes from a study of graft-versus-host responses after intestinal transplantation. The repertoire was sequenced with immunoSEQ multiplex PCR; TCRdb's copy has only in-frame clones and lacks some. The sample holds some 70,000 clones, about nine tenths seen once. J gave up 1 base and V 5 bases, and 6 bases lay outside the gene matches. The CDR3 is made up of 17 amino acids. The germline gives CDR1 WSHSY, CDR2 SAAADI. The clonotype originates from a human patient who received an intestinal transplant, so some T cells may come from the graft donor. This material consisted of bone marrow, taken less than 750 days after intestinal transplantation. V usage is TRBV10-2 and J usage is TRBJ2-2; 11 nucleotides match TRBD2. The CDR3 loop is CASSKDGLAGNTGELFF. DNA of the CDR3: TGCGCCAGCAGTAAAGACGGACTAGCGGGGAACACCGGGGAGCTGTTTTTT.